A selection of T cell receptor beta chains follows, all from one sample in a study of blood T cell repertoires in COVID-19. Only in-frame clones appear in the TCRdb table, and some are missing; sequencing was by immunoSEQ multiplex PCR. The data contain roughly 110,000 clones, about 89% of them singletons. The source material was peripheral blood. These receptors were taken from a young woman with acute or convalescent COVID-19. CDR3s include the opening cysteine and the closing phenylalanine or tryptophan. The order of the fields is D gene, V gene, clone size, J gene, CDR3 protein, CDR3 DNA. D genes are given only for firm matches. Size is omitted from some rows. Given values are once, few, many or a class for expanded clones.

NA,TRBV7-2,NA,TRBJ1-5,CASSLVLGNQPQHF,TGTGCCAGCAGCTTAGTACTTGGCAATCAGCCCCAGCATTTT
NA,TRBV12-3/TRBV12-4,NA,TRBJ1-1,CASNPTENTEAFF,TGTGCCAGCAACCCGACAGAGAACACTGAAGCTTTCTTT
TRBD1,TRBV4-2,NA,TRBJ2-1,CASSSRGTGSYNEQFF,TGTGCCAGCAGCTCCCGGGGGACAGGGTCCTACAATGAGCAGTTCTTC
TRBD1,TRBV6-5,NA,TRBJ1-5,CASRGQGTQPQHF,TGTGCCAGCAGAGGACAGGGCACTCAGCCCCAGCATTTT
NA,TRBV12-3/TRBV12-4,NA,TRBJ2-1,CASSFKTENEQFF,TGTGCCAGCAGTTTTAAGACAGAGAATGAGCAGTTCTTC
NA,TRBV5-1,NA,TRBJ1-3,CASSPSTGSGNTIYF,TGCGCCAGCAGTCCCTCCACAGGGAGTGGAAACACCATATATTTT
TRBD1,TRBV4-2,NA,TRBJ1-1,CASSQHKGGTVNTEAFF,TGTGCCAGCAGCCAACATAAAGGGGGGACAGTGAACACTGAAGCTTTCTTT
NA,TRBV5-4,NA,TRBJ1-2,CASSFSGGNGYTF,TGTGCCAGCAGCTTTTCGGGGGGAAATGGCTACACCTTC
TRBD1,TRBV19,NA,TRBJ2-5,CASSGGQVKTQYF,TGTGCCAGTAGTGGGGGACAGGTAAAGACCCAGTACTTC
NA,TRBV27,NA,TRBJ2-2,CASSRRGQNTGELFF,TGTGCCAGCAGTAGACGTGGGCAAAACACCGGGGAGCTGTTTTTT
TRBD1,TRBV7-9,NA,TRBJ1-1,CASSLWGTGGAFEEAFF,TGTGCCAGCAGCTTATGGGGGACAGGGGGAGCCTTTGAGGAAGCTTTCTTT
TRBD1,TRBV19,few,TRBJ2-7,CASKEGTGSSYEQYF,TGTGCCAGTAAGGAAGGGACAGGGAGCTCCTACGAGCAGTACTTC
NA,TRBV3-1/TRBV3-2,NA,TRBJ2-1,CASSPGGNEQFF,TGTGCCAGCAGCCCGGGTGGCAATGAGCAGTTCTTC